This T cell receptor (beta chain) was observed in a study of cytomegalovirus exposure and HLA in healthy donors. Overall study: Unique TCR beta sequences numbering approximately 100 million came from about 180 million T cells in an earlier analysis.

Trimming cost V 5 bases and J 1 base, with 6 bases left between them. CDR3 size: 14 residues. CDR1 and CDR2 from the germline V gene are SGHVS and FNYEAQ. PCR used 60 Vbeta primers and 13 Jbeta primers. The data were produced by immunoSEQ multiplex PCR, yet TCRdb's version contains in-frame clones alone and is incomplete. The sample lists about 140,000 clones, nearly 90% occurring once. What was sequenced was PBMCs. V and J are TRBV7-6 and TRBJ1-6, with D hard to call. The receptor was isolated from a middle-aged woman in good health and CMV-seronegative. The DNA of the CDR3 is TGTGCCAGCAGCCCGCGGTCCTATAATTCACCCCTCCACTTT. Protein: CASSPRSYNSPLHF. Full variable domain (missing parts from reference TRBV7-6 and TRBJ1-6): GAGVSQSPRYKVTKRGQDVALRCDPISGHVSLYWYRQALGQGPEFLTYFNYEAQQDKSGLPNDRFSAERPEGSISTLTIQRTEQRDSAMYRCASSPRSYNSPLHFGNGTRLTVT.